These 2 T cell receptor beta chains were all obtained from the same sample, sequenced in a study of control samples from healthy donors and cancer patients. Clones were sequenced by immunoSEQ multiplex PCR, and TCRdb holds only the in-frame ones, with some missing. The data hold more than 85,000 clones, with 75% to 95% observed a single time. Sequenced material: blood. The origin of the receptors is a human donor in good health. The donor label of this sample is uncertain.

The J gene is TRBJ2-2, the V gene TRBV28; no clear D gene. This CDR3 has 12 amino acids. Germline-derived CDR1 and CDR2 are MDHEN and SYDVKM. Trimming shortened V by 6 bases and J by 6 bases, and 8 bases separated the two germline ends. CDR3 protein: CASSKEAGELFF. The CDR3 coding sequence is TGTGCCAGCAGCAAAGAGGCCGGGGAGCTGTTTTTT.

This chain joins TRBV6-5 and TRBJ1-1; D possibly corresponds to TRBD1 (5 bases). Germline lookup yields CDR1 MNHEY and CDR2 SVGAGI. With 8 bases removed from V and 4 bases from J, the gap between germline ends came to 14 bases. This CDR3 comprises 13 residues. The CDR3 here is CASLGGYGTEAFF. In DNA form, the CDR3 reads TGTGCCAGCTTGGGGGGTTACGGCACTGAAGCTTTCTTT.